Many counts were recorded for the clone carrying this T cell receptor beta chain. What it binds is unknown. The V gene's germline CDR1 is SQVTM and CDR2 ANQGSEA. V trimming: 6 bases; J trimming: 3 bases; junction bases outside the gene matches: 5. The CDR3 runs to 12 residues. Alongside a J-beta primer mix, a sample-barcoded 5' primer served in a second PCR lasting roughly 7 to 11 cycles. From each sample, at least 2.5 million paired-end reads containing CDR3 were obtained. TCRdb ran MiXCR on the 5' RACE reads and lists one entry per CDR3 protein. The repertoire consists of 590,000 or so distinct CDR3 sequences, with less than 35% occurring once and the leading ten covering approximately 14%. This sample was taken from a study of blood T cells in healthy people across ages. About the study: With template switching, about one barcoded beta molecule was captured per two T cells.

The study's findings and limits: The recorded TCR beta diversity per million T cells decreased in a roughly linear manner with age. Strong correlation linked observed beta diversity and percent naive T cells.

This clonotype was obtained from an elderly woman in good health. The sequencing sample was made of blood. V and J are TRBV29-1 and TRBJ2-7; 7 bases are shared with TRBD2. CDR3 region: CSVGTGGYEQYF. The DNA for the CDR3 is TGCAGCGTCGGGACGGGGGGCTACGAGCAGTACTTC.